Given below is one TCR beta chain in context. Study processing details: Researchers report that nucleated cell counts were estimated from reference gene primer amplification. Only in-frame clones appear in the TCRdb table, and some are missing; sequencing was by immunoSEQ multiplex PCR. Clonal size and the V and J genes are those of that table, whereas D and trimming came from the DNA. The sample lists approximately 120,000 clones; roughly 88% were seen once. V lost 2 bases to trimming and J lost 2 bases; unmatched junction nucleotides: 25. Germline assignment: CDR1 SGDLS and CDR2 YYNGEE. The CDR3 extends over 22 amino acids. These data are taken from a study of blood T cell repertoires in COVID-19. Study in general: Samples of COVID-19 (acute and convalescent) were obtained from the United States, Italy and Spain. In each case, the material was cDNA or gDNA derived from T cells, B-cell-depleted T cells, or PBMCs.

Sample: peripheral blood. This TCR was sampled from a man aged 50-59 years with acute or convalescent COVID-19. This sequence joins TRBV9 and TRBJ2-1; 7 bases agree with TRBD2. CDR3 amino acids: CASSVVPAPTPREAFPYNEQFF. The DNA of the CDR3 is TGTGCCAGCAGCGTGGTTCCCGCACCCACGCCTCGGGAGGCCTTTCCCTACAATGAGCAGTTCTTC.